Listed below are T cell receptor beta chains from one sample, sequenced in a study of T cells in Graves' hyperthyroidism and ophthalmopathy. TCRdb re-analysed the multiplex PCR reads in MiXCR, keeping a single row per CDR3 protein. The sample consists of almost 600,000 distinct CDR3 sequences, over 11% of them appearing once. The sequenced sample was blood. The receptors stem from a woman aged 25 to 39 with Graves' hyperthyroidism that later progressed to Graves' ophthalmopathy. Both conserved end residues are part of each CDR3. D genes are given only for firm matches.

v_call	d_call	j_call	cdr3_aa
TRBV5-1	NA	TRBJ2-3	CASSLGGIHTDTQYF
TRBV27	TRBD1	TRBJ2-2	CASSLALGQLANTGELFF
TRBV20-1	NA	TRBJ1-3	CSARGEPSGNTIYF
TRBV7-3	NA	TRBJ2-1	CASSLTGLEYTDQFF
TRBV6-5	TRBD1	TRBJ1-1	CASSYYRGGTGMNTEAFF
TRBV6-1	TRBD2	TRBJ2-1	CASSESFASGRVDEQFF
TRBV11-2	NA	TRBJ1-2	CASSLDGQGYGYTF
TRBV28	NA	TRBJ1-1	CASSLLDTEAFF
TRBV6-1	TRBD2	TRBJ2-1	CASISWRETLAGGPAYNEQFF
TRBV6-5	TRBD2	TRBJ2-7	CASSYSPGGYEQYF
TRBV12-3/TRBV12-4	NA	TRBJ1-4	CASYGDGEKLFF
TRBV7-8	NA	TRBJ2-2	CASSLVVVDGELFF
TRBV29-1	TRBD1	TRBJ2-3	CSVLAGTASTDTQYF
TRBV20-1	NA	TRBJ2-3	CSAGTTERGVRTDTQYF
TRBV15	TRBD1	TRBJ2-2	CATSRDLGTGQTGELFF
TRBV14	NA	TRBJ2-4	CASSEGVGIGKNIQYF
TRBV7-9	NA	TRBJ2-3	CASSGERGREPADTQYF
TRBV7-9	NA	TRBJ2-7	CASSSEIYEQYF
TRBV30	TRBD1	TRBJ2-2	CACPRPQGGDGELFF
TRBV12-3/TRBV12-4	NA	TRBJ1-5	CASSLAGDSNQPQHF
TRBV20-1	NA	TRBJ1-2	CSARDTAAGSTYYGYTF
TRBV6-2/TRBV6-3	NA	TRBJ2-7	CAVGYEQYF